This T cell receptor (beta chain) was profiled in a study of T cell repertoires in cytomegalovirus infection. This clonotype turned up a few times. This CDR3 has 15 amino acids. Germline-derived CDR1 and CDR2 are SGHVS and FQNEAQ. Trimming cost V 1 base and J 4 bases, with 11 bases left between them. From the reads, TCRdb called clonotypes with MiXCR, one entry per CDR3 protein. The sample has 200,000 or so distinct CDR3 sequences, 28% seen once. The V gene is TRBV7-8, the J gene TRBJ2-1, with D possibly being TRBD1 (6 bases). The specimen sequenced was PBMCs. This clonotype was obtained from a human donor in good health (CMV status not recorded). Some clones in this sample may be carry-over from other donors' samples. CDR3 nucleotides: TGTGCCAGCAGCTTAGAAGGGGGAGAGTACAATGAGCAGTTCTTC. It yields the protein CASSLEGGEYNEQFF.